This TCR beta chain originates from a study of shared clonotypes between healthy human individuals. Study summary: Serving as donors were two women and a few men, whose ages spanned 18 to 49. General study points: Estimated richness was generally greater in naive than memory subsets. Non-shared clonotypes displayed generation probabilities falling below those of clonotypes present in all four donors.

Cells designated naive CD8 were CD45RO-negative and were positively selected for CCR7, with terminally differentiated effector memory CD45RA+ cells excluded. For sorted subsets, roughly 210 ng DNA per replicate equaled tens of thousands of T cell genomes. Libraries were prepared by immunoSEQ multiplex PCR; TCRdb keeps only in-frame clonotypes and omits some of them. This repertoire shows around 1.9 million clones, around 95% found once; its top ten account for around 1.7%. Germline V CDR1 and CDR2: SEHNR, FQNEAQ (reference sequence). V lost 3 bases to trimming and J lost 6 bases, with 21 bases between them. The CDR3 spans 17 residues. Only one count was recorded for this clone. Its antigen is currently unknown.

Sequencing was performed on naive CD8+ T cells from PBMCs. The chain recombines TRBV7-9 with TRBJ2-1, with a possible D match to TRBD2 (5 bases). This receptor was obtained from a man between 18 and 35 years old in good health. Some clones in this sample may be carry-over from other donors' samples. This chain's CDR3 is CASSFTAVGLSPNEQFF. CDR3 DNA sequence: TGTGCCAGCAGCTTCACGGCGGTCGGACTTTCCCCCAATGAGCAGTTCTTC.